Each of the 24 T cell receptor beta chains below was sequenced from the same sample in a study of T cell responses to AZD1222 COVID-19 vaccine. Sequenced by immunoSEQ multiplex PCR; TCRdb stores in-frame clones only, minus some. The sample lists some 100,000 clones; more than 70% were seen once. Sample: peripheral blood, taken 28 days after the second AZD1222 dose. These receptors came from an adult who received the AZD1222 COVID-19 vaccine.

This sequence joins TRBV19 and TRBJ1-2; 7 bases agree with TRBD1. CDR1 is LNHDA, CDR2 SQIVND, per germline (reference sequence). The CDR3 consists of 15 residues. V shed 5 bases, J shed 7 bases, and the junction held 13 bases outside the gene matches. The CDR3 sequence is CASSPIGTALSGYTF. The CDR3 nucleotides read TGTGCCAGTAGTCCAATCGGGACAGCTCTTAGTGGCTACACCTTC.

V and J are TRBV18 and TRBJ2-7, with 10 positions matching TRBD2. Trimming took 5 bases from V and 2 from J; bases not matched to a gene: 18. CDR3 size: 19 residues. The V gene's germline CDR1 is KGHSH and CDR2 LQKENI. Here the CDR3 reads CASSDMTSGSKRRTYEQYF. The CDR3 DNA is TGTGCCAGCTCAGACATGACTAGCGGGTCTAAGAGGAGGACCTACGAGCAGTACTTC.

This clone was counted between two and nine times. The chain uses TRBV28 and TRBJ2-7, with D perhaps TRBD1 (6 bases). From germline, CDR1 is MDHEN and CDR2 SYDVKM. V lost 7 bases and J lost 2, with 15 bases in between. This CDR3 has 14 amino acids. The CDR3 spells CASNGQTPTYEQYF. The DNA for the CDR3 is TGTGCCAGCAATGGACAGACACCAACCTACGAGCAGTACTTC.

The V and J genes are TRBV5-4 and TRBJ2-5; tentative D call: TRBD1 (6 bases). This CDR3 comprises 13 residues. The V and J ends lost 4 bases and 3 bases respectively, with 10 bases between them. Germline values: CDR1 SGHNT, CDR2 YYREEE (reference sequence). CDR3 loop: CASSPRGKETQYF. The CDR3 coding sequence is TGTGCCAGCAGCCCCAGGGGAAAAGAGACCCAGTACTTC. The complete variable domain, with remaining parts taken from reference TRBV5-4 and TRBJ2-5, reads ETGVTQSPTHLIKTRGQQVTLRCSSQSGHNTVSWYQQALGQGPQFIFQYYREEENGRGNFPPRFSGLQFPNYSSELNVNALELDDSALYLCASSPRGKETQYFGPGTRLLVL.

The rearrangement joins TRBV2 to TRBJ2-7, with D possibly TRBD1 on 6 matching bases. The V end was cut by 7 bases, the J end by 3 bases, with 13 bases between. The germline gives CDR1 SNHLY, CDR2 FYNNEI. This CDR3 is built from 13 residues. The DNA of the CDR3 is TGTGCCAGCACCCACAGGGACGGCTACGAGCAGTACTTC. Translating gives CASTHRDGYEQYF.

V usage is TRBV2 and J usage is TRBJ1-2; D is unclear. The CDR3 has 12 amino acids. V lost 7 bases and J lost 7, with 13 bases in between. CDR1 and CDR2 from the germline V gene are SNHLY and FYNNEI. The CDR3 sequence is CASIVLSGGYTF. DNA for the CDR3: TGTGCCAGCATAGTTCTCTCGGGTGGCTACACCTTC.

The chain recombines TRBV28 with TRBJ2-7; D perhaps matches TRBD2 (6 bases). This CDR3 is built from 14 residues. Trimming took 2 bases from V and 2 from J, leaving 10 bases between them. The germline gives CDR1 MDHEN, CDR2 SYDVKM. CDR3 amino acids: CASSLGTGAYEQYF. The DNA for the CDR3 is TGTGCCAGCAGTTTAGGTACGGGGGCCTACGAGCAGTACTTC. Full variable domain (missing parts from reference TRBV28 and TRBJ2-7): DVKVTQSSRYLVKRTGEKVFLECVQDMDHENMFWYRQDPGLGLRLIYFSYDVKMKEKGDIPEGYSVSREKKERFSLILESASTNQTSMYLCASSLGTGAYEQYFGPGTRLTVT.

The rearrangement joins TRBV9 to TRBJ2-1; 8 bases agree with TRBD1. CDR3 length: 15 amino acids. CDR1 SGDLS and CDR2 YYNGEE come from the germline V gene. V lost 0 bases, J lost 4 bases, and 3 bases stayed unmatched. The DNA for the CDR3 is TGTGCCAGCAGCGTAGACAGGGGGGTATACAATGAGCAGTTCTTC. Residues: CASSVDRGVYNEQFF.

The chain joins TRBV5-1 to TRBJ2-3, with 8 bases identical to TRBD2. The junction had 7 bases not matched to a gene; V was cut back by 4 bases and J by 3 bases. Germline CDR1 reads SGHRS; CDR2 reads YFSETQ. There are 15 residues in the CDR3. CDR3: CASSGGLVGTDTQYF. The CDR3 bases are TGCGCCAGCAGCGGGGGACTAGTTGGGACAGATACGCAGTATTTT.

As regards this clone: The junction does not match germline at one end; this may be a read error. The rearrangement links TRBV30 to TRBJ2-6; D not certain. This CDR3 spans 14 amino acids. Germline lookup yields CDR1 GTSNPN and CDR2 SVGIG (reference sequence). DNA for the CDR3: TGTGCCCGGAGCAAGTCGTCTGGGGCCAACGTCCTGACTTTC. Translation: CARSKSSGANVLTF.

The V gene is TRBV5-1, the J gene TRBJ1-2; perhaps TRBD1 as D (5 bases). Germline V gene sequence: CDR1 SGHRS, CDR2 YFSETQ. The CDR3 covers 14 residues. The V and J ends lost 4 bases and 3 bases respectively, with 13 bases between them. The CDR3 protein is CASSPQGADYGYTF. The CDR3 coding sequence is TGCGCCAGCAGCCCTCAGGGTGCTGACTATGGCTACACCTTC.

The CDR3 sequence is CASSANRVGGSPLHF. CDR3 bases: TGTGCCAGCAGCGCAAACAGGGTTGGGGGGTCACCCCTCCACTTT. V is TRBV5-5 and J is TRBJ1-6; possibly TRBD1 for D (6 bases). The V gene's germline CDR1 is SGHKS and CDR2 YYEKEE (reference sequence). The CDR3 has 15 amino acids. The ends were cut back, 4 bases at V and 10 bases at J, with 18 bases in the middle.

Here the CDR3 DNA reads TGTGCCAGCAGCTCGCCTCCGGAGGGGCATCCGGGGTTCCATGAGCAGTTCTTC. Residues: CASSSPPEGHPGFHEQFF. The genes are TRBV11-3 and TRBJ2-1; D perhaps matches TRBD2 (6 bases). The CDR3 runs to 18 residues. CDR1 is SGHNT and CDR2 is YENEEA in the germline V gene. Deletions cut 4 bases from V and 8 bases from J, with 27 bases between. The full variable domain, its missing parts supplied by reference TRBV11-3 and TRBJ2-1, is EAGVVQSPRYKIIEKKQPVAFWCNPISGHNTLYWYLQNLGQGPELLIRYENEEAVDDSQLPKDRFSAERLKGVDSTLKIQPAELGDSAVYLCASSSPPEGHPGFHEQFFGPGTRLTVL.

This chain uses TRBV6-1 with TRBJ2-2; D unresolved. Germline CDR1 MNHNS, CDR2 SASEGT. This CDR3 has 14 residues. V was trimmed by 3 bases and J by 1 base, leaving 6 bases between them. CDR3 in amino acids: CASSDGWNTGELFF. CDR3 bases: TGTGCCAGCAGTGACGGGTGGAACACCGGGGAGCTGTTTTTT.

This clone has more than one count but fewer than ten. CDR3 region: CASSLGTSNQPQHF. CDR3 DNA sequence: TGTGCCAGCAGCCTCGGGACTAGCAATCAGCCCCAGCATTTT. The gene calls are TRBV3-1 (or the pseudogene TRBV3-2) and TRBJ1-5; D might be TRBD1 (5 bases). Germline CDR1 LGHDT, CDR2 YNNKEL (reference sequence). V was cut by 4 bases and J by 0 bases, with 7 bases left in between. This CDR3 is built from 14 residues.

The V gene is TRBV7-2, the J gene TRBJ2-2; possible D gene TRBD1, 6 bases. This CDR3 region has 16 residues. The V end lost 5 bases, the J end lost 0 bases, and 13 bases lay between the germline ends. Germline CDR1 and CDR2: SGHTA and FQGNSA. For the CDR3, the DNA is TGTGCCAGCAGCATAACCGGGACAACGAACACCGGGGAGCTGTTTTTT. Its translation is CASSITGTTNTGELFF.

This clone is a singleton in its sample. The rearrangement joins TRBV12-5 to TRBJ1-2, with D possibly matching TRBD1 (5 bases). This CDR3 region has 15 residues. Per germline, CDR1 LGHNT and CDR2 FRNRAP. V was shortened by 2 bases and J by 4 bases, with 14 bases between the two germline ends. CDR3 sequence (DNA): TGTGCTAGTGGTTTGATCAGGGATCGCGGCTATGGCTACACCTTC. Translation gives CASGLIRDRGYGYTF.

This chain uses TRBV3-1 (or the pseudogene TRBV3-2) with TRBJ2-7; 15 positions agree with TRBD2. The CDR3 loop spans 17 amino acids. V was clipped by 5 bases and J by 7 bases; unmatched bases: 12. CDR1 is LGHDT and CDR2 is YNNKEL in the germline V gene (reference sequence). The DNA for the CDR3 is TGTGCCAGCAGCAAAATTATTGGACTAGCGGGAGGGGAAGAGCAGTACTTC. Translating it yields CASSKIIGLAGGEEQYF.

The chain is built from TRBV5-1 and TRBJ1-1; TRBD1 matches at 8 bases. The V and J ends lost 2 bases and 2 bases, in that order; junction bases with no gene match: 11. The CDR3 sequence is 17 residues long. Germline V CDR1 and CDR2: SGHRS, YFSETQ. CDR3 DNA: TGCGCCAGCAGCTTAAGATCGACCGGGACAGGAAACACTGAAGCTTTCTTT. Amino acid sequence: CASSLRSTGTGNTEAFF.

The gene calls are TRBV4-2 and TRBJ2-7; D gene unclear. This CDR3 comprises 16 residues. CDR1 LGHNA and CDR2 YNFKEQ come from the germline V gene. The ends were cut back, 0 bases at V and 4 bases at J, with 16 bases in the middle. The CDR3 reads CASSQELRLVGYEQYF. Here the CDR3 DNA reads TGTGCCAGCAGCCAAGAGCTAAGGCTAGTAGGTTACGAGCAGTACTTC.

The chain links TRBV7-8 to TRBJ1-2; the D is unclear. V shed 5 bases and J shed 3 bases, with 10 bases lying between them. Germline V lookup: CDR1 SGHVS, CDR2 FQNEAQ. CDR3 length equals 13 residues. CDR3 nucleotide sequence: TGTGCCAGCAGCCCCGGGAGAGACTATGGCTACACCTTC. This encodes CASSPGRDYGYTF.

The V gene is TRBV10-3, the J gene TRBJ2-7; 7 positions agree with TRBD1. Trimming cost V 9 bases and J 0 bases; bases outside gene matches: 11. Germline loops: CDR1 ENHRY, CDR2 SYGVKD. The CDR3 is 15 amino acids. CDR3 sequence reads: CAMGREGASSYEQYF. DNA of the CDR3: TGTGCCATGGGAAGAGAGGGGGCCAGCTCCTACGAGCAGTACTTC.

V is TRBV28 and J is TRBJ2-1, with D perhaps matching TRBD2 (5 bases). The ends were cut back, 3 bases at V and 5 bases at J, with 14 bases in the middle. Germline V lookup: CDR1 MDHEN, CDR2 SYDVKM. There are 15 residues in the CDR3. The CDR3 is CASSFPGLANNEQFF. The CDR3 nucleotides are TGTGCCAGCAGTTTTCCGGGTCTAGCAAACAATGAGCAGTTCTTC.

V and J are TRBV5-1 and TRBJ2-7, with D hard to call. Germline V gene sequence: CDR1 SGHRS, CDR2 YFSETQ. CDR3 length equals 14 residues. V lost 0 bases, J lost 2 bases, and 9 bases lay in between. This CDR3 is CASSLGLSAYEQYF. DNA of the CDR3: TGCGCCAGCAGCTTGGGGCTCTCTGCCTACGAGCAGTACTTC.